These T cell receptor beta chains were read from a single sample in a study of graft-versus-host responses after intestinal transplantation. The assay was immunoSEQ multiplex PCR, and TCRdb's table has in-frame clones only and misses some. The table shows around 17,000 clones, with approximately 79% occurring only once. The sample here was ileum tissue, taken around 470 days after intestinal transplant. The receptors were sampled from a human patient who received an intestinal transplant, so some T cells may come from the graft donor. The CDR3 runs from the conserved cysteine through the conserved F or W. D genes are given only for firm matches. Part of the rows lack a size; the others show once, few, many or a class for expanded clones.

clone size: NA; D gene: NA; J gene: TRBJ1-4; V gene: TRBV7-9; CDR3 protein: CASSSLGLGPLGEKLFF; CDR3 DNA: TGTGCCAGCAGCTCCTTGGGCTTAGGACCACTCGGGGAAAAACTGTTTTTT
clone size: NA; D gene: TRBD1; J gene: TRBJ2-1; V gene: TRBV10-1; CDR3 protein: CATSDRDNEQFF; CDR3 DNA: TGCGCCACTTCAGACAGGGACAATGAGCAGTTCTTC
clone size: NA; D gene: TRBD1; J gene: TRBJ1-3; V gene: TRBV9; CDR3 protein: CVPGQGVQKSGNTIYF; CDR3 DNA: TGTGTACCGGGACAGGGAGTACAAAAGTCTGGAAACACCATATATTTT
clone size: NA; D gene: NA; J gene: TRBJ2-7; V gene: TRBV7-3; CDR3 protein: CASSLAGSSYEQYF; CDR3 DNA: TGTGCCAGCAGCTTAGCGGGGAGCTCCTACGAGCAGTACTTC
clone size: few; D gene: NA; J gene: TRBJ1-2; V gene: TRBV29-1; CDR3 protein: CSVEGLQGYTF; CDR3 DNA: TGCAGCGTTGAAGGACTGCAGGGCTACACCTTC
clone size: NA; D gene: NA; J gene: TRBJ1-1; V gene: TRBV11-2; CDR3 protein: CASSLDPWGNTEAFF; CDR3 DNA: TGTGCCAGCAGCTTAGATCCATGGGGGAACACTGAAGCTTTCTTT
clone size: NA; D gene: NA; J gene: TRBJ1-2; V gene: TRBV11-2; CDR3 protein: CASSLGGSLYGYTF; CDR3 DNA: TGTGCCAGCAGCTTAGGGGGGAGCCTCTATGGCTACACCTTC
clone size: NA; D gene: NA; J gene: TRBJ1-5; V gene: TRBV7-2; CDR3 protein: CASSTTGTYQPQHF; CDR3 DNA: TGTGCCAGCAGCACCACAGGGACCTATCAGCCCCAGCATTTT
clone size: NA; D gene: TRBD2; J gene: TRBJ2-1; V gene: TRBV7-9; CDR3 protein: CASSFPGGEQFF; CDR3 DNA: TGTGCCAGCAGCTTCCCGGGGGGGGAGCAGTTCTTC
clone size: NA; D gene: TRBD1; J gene: TRBJ1-1; V gene: TRBV27; CDR3 protein: CASSLGDRAAEAFF; CDR3 DNA: TGTGCCAGCAGTTTGGGGGACAGGGCGGCTGAAGCTTTCTTT
clone size: NA; D gene: NA; J gene: TRBJ1-2; V gene: TRBV5-1; CDR3 protein: CASSIGRRSYTF; CDR3 DNA: TGCGCCAGCAGCATCGGCAGGAGAAGCTACACCTTC
clone size: NA; D gene: TRBD1; J gene: TRBJ2-7; V gene: TRBV9; CDR3 protein: CASSGTGDRGFYEQYF; CDR3 DNA: TGTGCCAGCAGCGGGACTGGGGACAGGGGCTTCTACGAGCAGTACTTC
clone size: NA; D gene: TRBD2; J gene: TRBJ2-1; V gene: TRBV2; CDR3 protein: CATPTLTSGPSYNEQFF; CDR3 DNA: TGTGCCACCCCAACACTAACTAGCGGACCTTCGTACAATGAGCAGTTCTTC
clone size: NA; D gene: NA; J gene: TRBJ2-7; V gene: TRBV11-2; CDR3 protein: CASSSGHSYEQYF; CDR3 DNA: TGTGCCAGCAGCTCTGGGCATTCCTACGAGCAGTACTTC
clone size: large; D gene: TRBD1; J gene: TRBJ1-5; V gene: TRBV6-1; CDR3 protein: CASSSGTGSYQPQHF; CDR3 DNA: TGTGCCAGCTCGTCAGGGACAGGGTCCTATCAGCCCCAGCATTTT
clone size: NA; D gene: NA; J gene: TRBJ2-7; V gene: TRBV9; CDR3 protein: CASSVVGSSYEQYF; CDR3 DNA: TGTGCCAGCAGCGTAGTGGGCAGCTCCTACGAGCAGTACTTC
clone size: few; D gene: NA; J gene: TRBJ2-7; V gene: TRBV6-1; CDR3 protein: CAIMGDGRYEQYF; CDR3 DNA: TGTGCCATCATGGGGGACGGACGATACGAGCAGTACTTC
clone size: NA; D gene: NA; J gene: TRBJ2-1; V gene: TRBV2; CDR3 protein: CASTQLSSDGGDEQFF; CDR3 DNA: TGTGCCAGCACCCAGCTTTCTAGCGACGGTGGGGATGAGCAGTTCTTC
clone size: NA; D gene: TRBD1; J gene: TRBJ2-5; V gene: TRBV29-1; CDR3 protein: CSARQGGVTQYF; CDR3 DNA: TGCAGCGCCCGACAGGGCGGTGTGACCCAGTACTTC
clone size: NA; D gene: NA; J gene: TRBJ1-1; V gene: TRBV10-2; CDR3 protein: CASSDQGFMNTEAFF; CDR3 DNA: TGCGCCAGCAGTGATCAGGGTTTCATGAACACTGAAGCTTTCTTT
clone size: NA; D gene: NA; J gene: TRBJ2-3; V gene: TRBV7-3; CDR3 protein: CASSLTDRPDTQYF; CDR3 DNA: TGTGCCAGCAGCCTAACGGATAGACCAGATACGCAGTATTTT
clone size: NA; D gene: TRBD2; J gene: TRBJ2-5; V gene: TRBV7-2; CDR3 protein: CASSPAQRGGRWETQYF; CDR3 DNA: TGTGCCAGCAGCCCAGCCCAGCGGGGGGGCCGGTGGGAGACCCAGTACTTC
clone size: NA; D gene: TRBD1; J gene: TRBJ2-3; V gene: TRBV6-5; CDR3 protein: CASSRGTGGTDTQYF; CDR3 DNA: TGTGCCAGCAGCCGCGGGACAGGTGGCACAGATACGCAGTATTTT
clone size: NA; D gene: TRBD1; J gene: TRBJ2-1; V gene: TRBV4-2; CDR3 protein: CASSREQGAYNEQFF; CDR3 DNA: TGTGCCAGCAGCCGCGAACAGGGGGCATACAATGAGCAGTTCTTC
clone size: NA; D gene: TRBD1; J gene: TRBJ2-2; V gene: TRBV5-1; CDR3 protein: CASSQGQGVYTGELFF; CDR3 DNA: TGCGCCAGCAGCCAGGGACAGGGGGTCTACACCGGGGAGCTGTTTTTT
clone size: NA; D gene: NA; J gene: TRBJ1-2; V gene: TRBV11-2; CDR3 protein: CASSLSAGLIEGYTF; CDR3 DNA: TGTGCCAGCAGCTTATCGGCAGGGCTCATTGAGGGCTACACCTTC
clone size: few; D gene: NA; J gene: TRBJ2-5; V gene: TRBV7-2; CDR3 protein: CASSQRLGAQYF; CDR3 DNA: TGTGCCAGCAGCCAACGACTTGGGGCCCAGTACTTC
clone size: NA; D gene: NA; J gene: TRBJ1-4; V gene: TRBV29-1; CDR3 protein: CSVLGIEGKLFF; CDR3 DNA: TGCAGCGTTCTGGGGATTGAGGGAAAACTGTTTTTT
clone size: NA; D gene: TRBD2; J gene: TRBJ2-2; V gene: TRBV6-1; CDR3 protein: CASTGGANTGELFF; CDR3 DNA: TGTGCCTCCACGGGAGGGGCAAACACCGGGGAGCTGTTTTTT
clone size: NA; D gene: NA; J gene: TRBJ1-2; V gene: TRBV18; CDR3 protein: CASSPEENYGYTF; CDR3 DNA: TGTGCCAGCTCACCAGAGGAAAACTATGGCTACACCTTC
clone size: NA; D gene: TRBD1; J gene: TRBJ1-3; V gene: TRBV5-6; CDR3 protein: CASSATGFRNTIYF; CDR3 DNA: TGTGCCAGCAGCGCGACAGGGTTCAGAAACACCATATATTTT
clone size: NA; D gene: NA; J gene: TRBJ1-5; V gene: TRBV27; CDR3 protein: CASSPVRSDYRLLMSNQPQHF; CDR3 DNA: TGTGCCAGCAGTCCCGTGCGGTCCGATTACCGCCTCCTTATGAGCAATCAGCCCCAGCATTTT
clone size: NA; D gene: NA; J gene: TRBJ1-5; V gene: TRBV6-5; CDR3 protein: CASSYGGRNQPQHF; CDR3 DNA: TGTGCCAGCAGTTACGGCGGCCGCAATCAGCCCCAGCATTTT
clone size: NA; D gene: NA; J gene: TRBJ1-2; V gene: TRBV10-3; CDR3 protein: CAISEGGSGYTF; CDR3 DNA: TGTGCCATCAGTGAGGGGGGAAGCGGCTACACCTTC
clone size: NA; D gene: NA; J gene: TRBJ1-1; V gene: TRBV6-6; CDR3 protein: CASSYSRTEAFF; CDR3 DNA: TGTGCCAGCAGTTACTCAAGAACTGAAGCTTTCTTT
clone size: NA; D gene: TRBD1; J gene: TRBJ2-3; V gene: TRBV5-6; CDR3 protein: CASSEDRVSDTQYF; CDR3 DNA: TGTGCCAGCAGCGAGGACAGGGTGTCTGATACGCAGTATTTT
clone size: once; D gene: NA; J gene: TRBJ2-3; V gene: TRBV6-4; CDR3 protein: CASRDYTQYF; CDR3 DNA: TGTGCCAGCAGAGATTATACGCAGTATTTT
clone size: NA; D gene: TRBD2; J gene: TRBJ2-1; V gene: TRBV6-6; CDR3 protein: CASTRLAREGNEQFF; CDR3 DNA: TGTGCCAGCACCCGACTGGCGCGGGAGGGGAATGAGCAGTTCTTC
clone size: NA; D gene: NA; J gene: TRBJ2-2; V gene: TRBV6-4; CDR3 protein: CASSRALDTGELFF; CDR3 DNA: TGTGCCAGCAGTCGGGCCCTAGACACCGGGGAGCTGTTTTTC
clone size: NA; D gene: NA; J gene: TRBJ2-7; V gene: TRBV6-1; CDR3 protein: CASSELDGQGPEQYF; CDR3 DNA: TGTGCCAGCAGTGAATTGGATGGGCAGGGGCCCGAGCAGTACTTC
clone size: NA; D gene: NA; J gene: TRBJ2-6; V gene: TRBV4-1; CDR3 protein: CASSQVLVNSGANVLTF; CDR3 DNA: TGCGCCAGCAGCCAAGTTCTTGTCAACTCTGGGGCCAACGTCCTGACTTTC
clone size: NA; D gene: NA; J gene: TRBJ2-1; V gene: TRBV12-5; CDR3 protein: CASGLALEPPNEQFF; CDR3 DNA: TGTGCTAGTGGTTTAGCTCTCGAACCCCCCAATGAGCAGTTCTTC
clone size: NA; D gene: TRBD1; J gene: TRBJ1-4; V gene: TRBV6-5; CDR3 protein: CASRLTGGQEKLFF; CDR3 DNA: TGTGCCAGCAGACTGACAGGGGGCCAGGAAAAACTGTTTTTT
clone size: once; D gene: NA; J gene: TRBJ2-7; V gene: TRBV5-4; CDR3 protein: CASSLAATYEQYF; CDR3 DNA: TGTGCCAGCAGCTTGGCGGCCACCTACGAGCAGTACTTC
clone size: NA; D gene: NA; J gene: TRBJ1-2; V gene: TRBV7-9; CDR3 protein: CASSSRAQGNYGYTF; CDR3 DNA: TGTGCCAGCAGCTCCCGGGCCCAAGGAAACTATGGCTACACCTTC
clone size: NA; D gene: NA; J gene: TRBJ2-7; V gene: TRBV7-2; CDR3 protein: CASSLGGHYEQYF; CDR3 DNA: TGTGCCAGCAGCTTAGGGGGGCACTACGAGCAGTACTTC